The 11 T cell receptor beta chains listed next were all sequenced from one sample in a study of identical twins. In TCRdb, the 5' RACE reads were re-called with MiXCR into one record per CDR3 protein. The sample carries hundreds of thousands of distinct CDR3 sequences, roughly 8% recorded once. The same data also contributed to another study, on yellow fever vaccine responses in identical twins.

The material sequenced was PBMCs. These receptors all come from a woman between 18 and 29 years old in good health.

Comments on this clonotype: A much larger clonotype is one base distant, so this may be a read error. The rearrangement uses TRBV12-3 or TRBV12-4 and TRBJ2-1; D gene uncertain. This CDR3 is built from 17 residues. CDR3 DNA sequence: TGTACCAGCAGTTTTTTGTTACAGAGAGGTCAGTACAATGAGCAGTTCTTC. Translating it yields CTSSFLLQRGQYNEQFF.

In its sample, this clonotype was seen a few times. V usage is TRBV5-6 and J usage is TRBJ2-7, with D maybe TRBD1 (5 bases). Trimming removed 2 bases at V and 5 bases at J, with 14 bases between. Germline values: CDR1 SGHDT, CDR2 YYEEEE. The CDR3 sequence is 14 residues long. The CDR3 protein is CASSFVQAWHEQYF. DNA for the CDR3: TGTGCCAGCAGCTTTGTACAGGCATGGCACGAGCAGTACTTC.

This clonotype was counted between two and nine times. The chain combines TRBV29-1 with TRBJ2-7; D unresolved. The ends were cut back, 4 bases at V and 0 bases at J, with 7 bases in the middle. Germline values: CDR1 SQVTM, CDR2 ANQGSEA. CDR3 length: 12 amino acids. CDR3 in DNA: TGCAGCGTTGCTGTCAGCTCCTACGAGCAGTACTTC. Translation: CSVAVSSYEQYF.

This chain links TRBV20-1 with TRBJ2-2; the D gene is possibly TRBD1 (6 bases). This CDR3 has 15 amino acids. The V end was cut by 6 bases, the J end by 2 bases, with 16 bases between. Germline V gene data show CDR1 as DFQATT and CDR2 as SNEGSKA (reference sequence). In nucleotides, the CDR3 is TGCAGTGCAGATTCCGGGACACTAAACACCGGGGAGCTGTTTTTT. Translating gives CSADSGTLNTGELFF.

This clonotype has a count of ten or more. The V gene is TRBV7-2, the J gene TRBJ2-3, with TRBD2 identical over 8 bases. The CDR3 has 15 amino acids. V was clipped by 2 bases and J by 5 bases; unmatched bases: 6. Germline values: CDR1 SGHTA, CDR2 FQGNSA. The CDR3 here is CASSLRGGAGDTQYF. DNA of the CDR3: TGTGCCAGCAGCTTACGGGGGGGGGCGGGAGATACGCAGTATTTT.

Only a few counts were recorded for this clonotype. V usage is TRBV5-5 and J usage is TRBJ2-3; no reliable D call. V was cut by 4 bases and J by 6 bases, with 18 bases left in between. Germline CDR1 and CDR2: SGHKS and YYEKEE (reference sequence). CDR3 length: 15 amino acids. The CDR3 protein is CASSEKLQRWDTQYF. CDR3 coding DNA: TGTGCCAGCAGCGAAAAACTACAGAGGTGGGATACGCAGTATTTT.

The chain combines TRBV4-3 with TRBJ2-1, with 11 nucleotides matching TRBD2. CDR1 and CDR2 (germline): LGHNA, YSLEER. The CDR3 runs 13 residues. Trimming cost V 1 base and J 11 bases; bases outside gene matches: 1. The CDR3, as DNA: TGCGCCAGCAGCCAAGTGACTAGCGGGAAGCAGTTCTTC. Translated, it gives CASSQVTSGKQFF.

The V and J genes are TRBV20-1 and TRBJ1-6; D uncertain. CDR1 and CDR2 from the germline V gene are DFQATT and SNEGSKA (reference sequence). This CDR3 spans 13 amino acids. V lost 8 bases and J 8 bases, leaving 16 bases between the germline ends. CDR3 nucleotides: TGCAGTACGCGGGTGGCGTGGGATTCACCCCTCCACTTT. Protein sequence: CSTRVAWDSPLHF.

The V and J genes are TRBV29-1 and TRBJ2-7; 9 bases are a match to TRBD2. Germline V gene sequence: CDR1 SQVTM, CDR2 ANQGSEA. The CDR3 is made up of 18 amino acids. The J segment lost 4 bases and the V segment lost 1 base, leaving 17 bases of the junction unmatched. CDR3 in amino acids: CSVEGETSGTGASYEQYF. CDR3 nucleotides: TGCAGCGTTGAAGGTGAGACTAGCGGTACTGGGGCGTCGTACGAGCAGTACTTC.

J is TRBJ2-7 and V is TRBV19, with D possibly TRBD2 on 5 matching bases. Germline V CDR1 and CDR2: LNHDA, SQIVND (reference sequence). This CDR3 has 16 amino acids. The V gene lost 3 bases and the J gene lost 0 bases, with 15 bases spanning the gap. CDR3 nucleotides: TGTGCCAGTAGTATTAGTTGGAGGCTCCGCTCCTACGAGCAGTACTTC. Translated, it gives CASSISWRLRSYEQYF.

This clonotype was detected a few times. The DNA for the CDR3 is TGTGCCAGCAGTGAAGATAGGGACAGGATATCCAATGAGCAGTTCTTC. Its protein is CASSEDRDRISNEQFF. V and J are TRBV2 and TRBJ2-1; TRBD1 aligns across 8 bases. After removal of 1 base from V and 6 bases from J, the junction contained 8 bases not matched to a gene. Per germline, CDR1 SNHLY and CDR2 FYNNEI. CDR3 size: 16 residues.